A single sample is the source of the 29 T cell receptor beta chains below, sequenced in a study of cytomegalovirus exposure and HLA in healthy donors. Amplification used 60 Vbeta primers and 13 Jbeta primers. The protocol was immunoSEQ multiplex PCR, while the TCRdb copy is restricted to in-frame clones and leaves out a portion. Seen here are roughly 130,000 clones, under 85% observed once, and the top ten hold 1.7%. The sequenced sample was PBMCs. The receptors originated from a boy aged 10-17 years in good health and CMV-seronegative.

This sequence joins TRBV5-5 and TRBJ1-1; no reliable D call. Trimming took off 2 bases at V and 0 bases at J, with 14 bases between the two ends. Germline CDR1 SGHKS, CDR2 YYEKEE (reference sequence). This CDR3 has 16 amino acids. The DNA of the CDR3 is TGTGCCAGCAGCTTCGTCCCCAACAACATGAACACTGAAGCTTTCTTT. Amino acid sequence: CASSFVPNNMNTEAFF.

This clone was picked up one time. The V gene is TRBV4-3, the J gene TRBJ2-2, with D possibly TRBD2 on 6 matching bases. CDR3 length equals 16 residues. V was clipped by 4 bases and J by 0 bases, with 12 bases between them. CDR1 and CDR2 (germline): LGHNA, YSLEER. CDR3 residues: CASSPSTGANTGELFF. CDR3 DNA: TGCGCCAGCAGCCCAAGCACGGGGGCGAACACCGGGGAGCTGTTTTTT.

V and J are TRBV9 and TRBJ1-2; D is uncertain. V dropped 1 base and J dropped 5 bases, with 18 bases sitting between them. Germline CDR1 and CDR2: SGDLS and YYNGEE. The CDR3 consists of 16 residues. CDR3 amino acids: CASSVSFKRREYGYTF. The CDR3 region has the DNA TGTGCCAGCAGCGTATCTTTTAAGCGTAGAGAATATGGCTACACCTTC.

The V gene is TRBV28, the J gene TRBJ1-5; no reliable D call. V lost 6 bases to trimming and J lost 5 bases, with 11 bases between them. The germline V gene encodes CDR1 MDHEN and CDR2 SYDVKM. CDR3 size: 13 residues. The CDR3 DNA follows: TGTGCCAGCAGACCTCTCCAGGATCAGCCCCAGCATTTT. Its protein product is CASRPLQDQPQHF.

This chain uses TRBV14 with TRBJ2-1; TRBD1 agrees at 9 bases. The J segment lost 1 base and the V segment lost 3 bases, leaving 1 base of the junction unmatched. This CDR3 comprises 15 residues. Germline-derived CDR1 and CDR2 are SGHDN and FVKESK. DNA of the CDR3: TGTGCCAGCAGCCAGGACAGGGGTTCCTACAATGAGCAGTTCTTC. Its translation: CASSQDRGSYNEQFF.

This clone has a handful of counts. The gene calls are TRBV5-4 and TRBJ2-3; TRBD2 might be the D (7 bases). CDR3 length: 16 amino acids. Trimming shortened V by 1 base and J by 4 bases, and 16 bases separated the two germline ends. Looked up from germline, CDR1 is SGHNT and CDR2 is YYREEE (reference sequence). CDR3 region: CASSLRGARVSDTQYF. The CDR3 region has the DNA TGTGCCAGCAGCTTGCGGGGGGCGCGGGTCTCAGATACGCAGTATTTT.

This clone was found many times. The V call is TRBV6-1, the J call TRBJ1-5; D uncertain. Trimming took 1 base from V and 5 from J, leaving 15 bases between them. The germline V gene encodes CDR1 MNHNS and CDR2 SASEGT. The CDR3 has 16 amino acids. The CDR3 loop reads CASSEGDLGRDQPQHF. The DNA for the CDR3 is TGTGCCAGCAGTGAAGGGGATTTGGGGAGGGATCAGCCCCAGCATTTT.

V is TRBV4-2 and J is TRBJ2-7, with 9 bases lining up with TRBD1. V dropped 4 bases and J dropped 2; count of bases not matched to a gene: 3. The germline V gene encodes CDR1 LGHNA and CDR2 YNFKEQ. This CDR3 is 14 amino acids long. Written as DNA, the CDR3 is TGTGCCAGCAGCCCCGGGACAGGGACCTACGAGCAGTACTTC. Translating gives CASSPGTGTYEQYF.

V is TRBV29-1 and J is TRBJ2-1; 8 bases fit TRBD1. Trimming removed 3 bases from V and 8 bases from J; junction bases left unmatched: 3. Germline V gives CDR1 SQVTM, CDR2 ANQGSEA. The CDR3 consists of 12 residues. This CDR3 reads CSVDPGGYEQFF. CDR3 nucleotide sequence: TGCAGCGTTGATCCAGGGGGCTATGAGCAGTTCTTC.

The V gene is TRBV2, the J gene TRBJ2-1, with TRBD2 matching 7 bases. Germline lookup yields CDR1 SNHLY and CDR2 FYNNEI. Trimming cost V 2 bases and J 7 bases; bases outside gene matches: 2. The CDR3 is 13 residues long. The CDR3 sequence: CASSELAENEQFF. DNA for the CDR3: TGTGCCAGCAGTGAACTAGCGGAGAATGAGCAGTTCTTC.

The rearrangement links TRBV7-2 to TRBJ2-7, with 7 bases fitting TRBD1. The CDR3 loop spans 14 amino acids. With V trimmed by 5 bases and J by 4 bases, 8 bases remained unmatched. CDR1 and CDR2 (germline): SGHTA, FQGNSA. CDR3: CASSPIRRGYEQYF. The CDR3 nucleotides are TGTGCCAGCAGCCCCATTCGCAGGGGGTACGAGCAGTACTTC.

This rearrangement joins TRBV11-2 to TRBJ2-2; D perhaps matches TRBD1 (6 bases). V lost 5 bases, J lost 11 bases, and 27 bases lay in between. The germline V gene encodes CDR1 SGHAT and CDR2 FQNNGV. This CDR3 is built from 17 residues. CDR3 sequence: CASSPLNNRVNRLELFF. CDR3 nucleotide sequence: TGTGCCAGCAGCCCCCTAAATAACAGGGTGAATCGTTTAGAGCTGTTTTTT. The full variable domain, in which reference TRBV11-2 and TRBJ2-2 provide the parts outside the CDR3, is EAGVAQSPRYKIIEKRQSVAFWCNPISGHATLYWYQQILGQGPKLLIQFQNNGVVDDSQLPKDRFSAERLKGVDSTLKIQPAKLEDSAVYLCASSPLNNRVNRLELFFGEGSRLTVL.

CDR3 sequence (DNA): TGTGCCAGCAGCTTGATTGGGGGCGGCTACAATGAGCAGTTCTTC. It codes for CASSLIGGGYNEQFF. The chain employs TRBV5-6 and TRBJ2-1, with D perhaps matching TRBD1 (6 bases). Germline V gives CDR1 SGHDT, CDR2 YYEEEE. Trimming shortened V by 1 base and J by 3 bases, and 11 bases separated the two germline ends. This CDR3 contains 15 residues. The complete variable domain, with remaining parts taken from reference TRBV5-6 and TRBJ2-1, reads DAGVTQSPTHLIKTRGQQVTLRCSPKSGHDTVSWYQQALGQGPQFIFQYYEEEERQRGNFPDRFSGHQFPNYSSELNVNALLLGDSALYLCASSLIGGGYNEQFFGPGTRLTVL.

The chain joins TRBV18 to TRBJ2-3; D is unclear. V shed 3 bases and J shed 1 base, with 8 bases lying between them. The CDR3 is 14 amino acids. The germline V gene encodes CDR1 KGHSH and CDR2 LQKENI. The CDR3 reads CASSPNPGTDTQYF. CDR3 nucleotide sequence: TGTGCCAGCTCACCCAATCCGGGCACAGATACGCAGTATTTT.

The gene calls are TRBV7-2 and TRBJ2-7; possible D gene TRBD1, 6 bases. CDR3 length equals 14 residues. Germline CDR1 and CDR2: SGHTA and FQGNSA. The ends were cut back, 5 bases at V and 2 bases at J, with 13 bases in the middle. CDR3 sequence reads: CASSKRQATYEQYF. For the CDR3, the DNA is TGTGCCAGCAGCAAGCGACAGGCCACCTACGAGCAGTACTTC.

This chain links TRBV15 with TRBJ1-5, with D maybe TRBD1 (6 bases). Germline CDR1 and CDR2: LNHNV and YYDKDF (reference sequence). Deletions cut 4 bases from V and 3 bases from J, with 16 bases between. CDR3 length: 16 residues. The CDR3 loop reads CATSTSGARDNQPQHF. The DNA for the CDR3 is TGTGCCACCAGCACCTCAGGGGCCAGGGACAATCAGCCCCAGCATTTT.

V gene TRBV5-1 combines with J gene TRBJ1-5; the match to TRBD1 covers 8 bases. This CDR3 contains 15 residues. Unmatched junction bases numbered 7, after V lost 4 bases and J lost 4 bases. Germline V CDR1 and CDR2: SGHRS, YFSETQ. The CDR3 DNA is TGCGCCAGCAGCGCCGGGACAGGAACGAATCAGCCCCAGCATTTT. Its translation is CASSAGTGTNQPQHF.

This chain joins TRBV2 and TRBJ1-5; D gene unclear. The germline V and J ends were trimmed by 7 bases and 5 bases, with 9 bases remaining between them. Germline V gene sequence: CDR1 SNHLY, CDR2 FYNNEI. The CDR3 runs 12 residues. The CDR3 DNA follows: TGTGCCAGCACGTCAGGCGATCAGCCCCAGCATTTT. Amino acids: CASTSGDQPQHF. Based on the CDR3 plus reference TRBV2 and TRBJ1-5, the full variable domain is EPEVTQTPSHQVTQMGQEVILRCVPISNHLYFYWYRQILGQKVEFLVSFYNNEISEKSEIFDDQFSVERPDGSNFTLKIRSTKLEDSAMYFCASTSGDQPQHFGDGTRLSIL.

This chain uses TRBV30 with TRBJ1-5; a weak D match, TRBD1 (6 bases). Trimming took 8 bases from V and 0 from J, leaving 11 bases between them. CDR3 length: 13 amino acids. Germline V gene sequence: CDR1 GTSNPN, CDR2 SVGIG (reference sequence). The CDR3 DNA reads as TGTGCCGCCCGGACAGATAGCAATCAGCCCCAGCATTTT. Translating gives CAARTDSNQPQHF.

This chain uses TRBV5-1 with TRBJ2-7; TRBD2 matches 11 bases. J gave up 4 bases and V 3 bases, and 3 bases lay outside the gene matches. The CDR3 sequence is 14 residues long. The germline CDR1 and CDR2 sequences are SGHRS and YFSETQ. DNA for the CDR3: TGCGCCAGCAGCTCGGGGACTAGCGGATACGAGCAGTACTTC. It is translated as CASSSGTSGYEQYF.

The chain links TRBV12-5 to TRBJ2-1; TRBD2 matches 11 bases. The CDR3 totals 17 residues. V dropped 0 bases and J dropped 6; count of bases not matched to a gene: 7. Germline CDR1 LGHNT, CDR2 FRNRAP. The CDR3 loop is CASGLVLAGDKGNEQFF. Here the CDR3 DNA reads TGTGCTAGTGGTTTGGTACTAGCGGGAGATAAGGGCAATGAGCAGTTCTTC.

This clone appeared once. This chain joins TRBV7-9 and TRBJ1-6, with 7 bases fitting TRBD1. Trimming at V came to 2 bases and at J to 10 bases, leaving 5 bases not matched to a gene. The CDR3 contains 14 residues. Germline V CDR1 and CDR2: SEHNR, FQNEAQ (reference sequence). CDR3 protein: CASSLRQGGSPLHF. The CDR3 DNA follows: TGTGCCAGCAGCTTAAGACAGGGAGGATCACCCCTCCACTTT.

The chain uses TRBV5-1 and TRBJ2-5; 12 bases agree with TRBD2. The CDR3 is 15 amino acids. Germline trimming cut 7 bases from V and 4 bases from J; bases unmatched to any gene: 8. CDR1 and CDR2 from the germline V gene are SGHRS and YFSETQ. CDR3: CASFLAGGPGETQYF. Written as DNA, the CDR3 is TGCGCCAGCTTCCTAGCGGGAGGGCCCGGAGAGACCCAGTACTTC.

This rearrangement joins TRBV4-3 to TRBJ2-3; TRBD2 matches 8 bases. The CDR3 consists of 18 residues. Germline CDR1 LGHNA, CDR2 YSLEER. Unmatched junction bases numbered 16, after V lost 3 bases and J lost 5 bases. CDR3 coding DNA: TGCGCCAGCAGCCATGACGCCGGGACTAGGGGTTATAGAGATACGCAGTATTTT. Protein: CASSHDAGTRGYRDTQYF.

This chain connects TRBV18 to TRBJ1-4, with TRBD1 as a possible D gene (6 bases). V was clipped by 2 bases and J by 7 bases, with 14 bases between them. The germline V gene encodes CDR1 KGHSH and CDR2 LQKENI. The CDR3 contains 15 residues. The CDR3 coding sequence is TGTGCCAGCTCACCAAGGGACATTAGGGGTGAAAAACTGTTTTTT. The encoded protein is CASSPRDIRGEKLFF.

The V and J genes are TRBV4-1 and TRBJ1-2, with 7 bases identical to TRBD1. CDR3 length: 17 amino acids. J lost 2 bases, V lost 4 bases, and 13 bases had no gene match. In germline, CDR1 is MGHRA, CDR2 YSYEKL. The CDR3 is CASSPAARQGVNYGYTF. The CDR3, as DNA: TGCGCCAGCAGCCCCGCCGCCCGACAGGGAGTGAACTATGGCTACACCTTC.

V and J are TRBV7-2 and TRBJ2-3; 9 bases agree with TRBD2. The CDR3 is 14 residues long. V was clipped by 5 bases and J by 9 bases; unmatched bases: 9. In germline, CDR1 is SGHTA, CDR2 FQGNSA. Here the CDR3 DNA reads TGTGCCAGCAGCACCGGGGCCGCGGGGGGGACGCAGTATTTT. Translated: CASSTGAAGGTQYF.

The chain carries TRBV5-4 and TRBJ2-2; D is ambiguous. Per the germline V gene, CDR1 is SGHNT and CDR2 is YYREEE (reference sequence). The CDR3 is made up of 11 amino acids. Trimming removed 3 bases at V and 5 bases at J, with 2 bases between. CDR3 in DNA: TGTGCCAGCAGCTCGACCGGGGAGCTGTTTTTT. Translated, it gives CASSSTGELFF.

CDR3 sequence reads: CASSHPGLALNEQFF. CDR3 sequence (DNA): TGTGCCAGTAGTCACCCCGGACTAGCGCTCAATGAGCAGTTCTTC. This chain links TRBV19 with TRBJ2-1; 9 nucleotides align to TRBD2. The germline gives CDR1 LNHDA, CDR2 SQIVND (reference sequence). J lost 6 bases, V lost 5 bases, and 8 bases had no gene match. This CDR3 region has 15 residues. Full variable domain (missing parts from reference TRBV19 and TRBJ2-1): DGGITQSPKYLFRKEGQNVTLSCEQNLNHDAMYWYRQDPGQGLRLIYYSQIVNDFQKGDIAEGYSVSREKKESFPLTVTSAQKNPTAFYLCASSHPGLALNEQFFGPGTRLTVL.